Following are 25 T cell receptor beta chains from one sample sequenced in a study of cytomegalovirus exposure and HLA in healthy donors. Both 60 Vbeta primers and 13 Jbeta primers went into the PCR. Some clones are missing from TCRdb's copy, which holds only in-frame ones; the method was immunoSEQ multiplex PCR. The table has 180,000 or so clones, more than 65% seen once. Input material: PBMCs. These TCRs come from a woman aged 25-40 years in good health and CMV-seropositive.

The chain combines TRBV29-1 with TRBJ2-7, with 9 bases identical to TRBD1. Germline CDR1 reads SQVTM; CDR2 reads ANQGSEA. The J segment lost 5 bases and the V segment lost 7 bases, leaving 15 bases of the junction unmatched. The CDR3 has 15 amino acids. CDR3 amino acids: CSEVQAGQGDHEQYF. DNA of the CDR3: TGCAGCGAGGTGCAGGCGGGACAGGGAGACCACGAGCAGTACTTC.

The chain uses TRBV28 and TRBJ2-3, with D possibly being TRBD2 (5 bases). Trimming cost V 6 bases and J 8 bases, with 21 bases left between them. CDR1 and CDR2 from the germline V gene are MDHEN and SYDVKM. This CDR3 has 15 amino acids. The DNA of the CDR3 is TGTGCCAGCAGCCCCTTAATCCCCCTGCGGGCTACGCAGTATTTT. Protein sequence: CASSPLIPLRATQYF.

This chain links TRBV9 with TRBJ2-3; 12 bases match TRBD2. The germline V gene encodes CDR1 SGDLS and CDR2 YYNGEE. J gave up 6 bases and V 6 bases, and 8 bases lay outside the gene matches. The CDR3 runs 15 residues. The CDR3 DNA reads TGTGCCAGCACCCCTAGCGGGGGGGCAGGGGATACGCAGTATTTT. Translating gives CASTPSGGAGDTQYF.

The chain links TRBV7-2 to TRBJ2-7, with 7 nucleotides matching TRBD2. The V and J ends lost 10 bases and 0 bases, in that order; junction bases with no gene match: 12. CDR1 SGHTA and CDR2 FQGNSA come from the germline V gene. The CDR3 contains 15 residues. In DNA, the CDR3 is TGTGCCATAACCCGTCCGGGAGGACTCTCCTACGAGCAGTACTTC. This translates into CAITRPGGLSYEQYF.

J is TRBJ2-7 and V is TRBV11-2, with D possibly TRBD1 on 6 matching bases. CDR3 length: 17 residues. V lost 0 bases and J lost 4, with 19 bases in between. Germline CDR1 SGHAT, CDR2 FQNNGV. The CDR3 DNA follows: TGTGCCAGCAGCTTAGATAGGTCTGCAGGGGCGGGTTACGAGCAGTACTTC. Residues: CASSLDRSAGAGYEQYF.

This chain links TRBV7-2 with TRBJ2-3; the match to TRBD2 covers 8 bases. Germline CDR1 and CDR2: SGHTA and FQGNSA. V was pared by 5 bases and J by 3 bases, with 10 bases of the junction left unmatched. The CDR3 runs to 16 residues. The DNA for the CDR3 is TGTGCCAGCAGCCCCAAGGTCGGGGGGGGTACAGATACGCAGTATTTT. Residues: CASSPKVGGGTDTQYF.

The V and J genes are TRBV30 and TRBJ2-3; no clear D. From germline, CDR1 is GTSNPN and CDR2 SVGIG (reference sequence). The CDR3 length is 11 residues. Trimming took 5 bases from V and 4 from J, leaving 7 bases between them. The CDR3 nucleotides read TGTGCCTGGGCAGTCCCAGATACGCAGTATTTT. This gives the protein CAWAVPDTQYF.

The chain employs TRBV7-9 and TRBJ1-1, with a tentative D call TRBD1 (5 bases). Germline loops: CDR1 SEHNR, CDR2 FQNEAQ (reference sequence). Deletions cut 6 bases from V and 6 bases from J, with 17 bases between. The CDR3 sequence is 14 residues long. CDR3 protein: CASSLVGVEAEAFF. As DNA, the CDR3 is TGTGCCAGCAGTCTGGTAGGGGTTGAAGCTGAAGCTTTCTTT.

This sequence joins TRBV6-4 and TRBJ2-3, with D perhaps TRBD1 (5 bases). The CDR3 has 15 residues. The germline gives CDR1 MRHNA, CDR2 SNTAGT. The germline V and J ends were trimmed by 4 bases and 1 base, with 12 bases remaining between them. CDR3 nucleotides: TGTGCCAGCAGTGGATCGACGACAGGCACAGATACGCAGTATTTT. Its translation: CASSGSTTGTDTQYF.

This clone is a singleton in its sample. This chain joins TRBV19 and TRBJ1-1; the D gene is possibly TRBD1 (6 bases). The CDR3 totals 14 residues. CDR1 is LNHDA, CDR2 SQIVND, per germline (reference sequence). V was trimmed by 5 bases and J by 6 bases, leaving 16 bases between them. CDR3: CASSVTGTTAEAFF. Here the CDR3 DNA reads TGTGCCAGTAGTGTCACCGGGACAACCGCTGAAGCTTTCTTT.

This clone was recorded a few times. The rearrangement links TRBV6-6 to TRBJ2-3; TRBD2 matches 15 bases. CDR3 length: 16 amino acids. Germline CDR1 is MNHNY and CDR2 is SVGAGI (reference sequence). V was clipped by 4 bases and J by 5 bases; unmatched bases: 4. The CDR3 region is CASSSPGLAGGDTQYF. The CDR3 DNA follows: TGTGCCAGCAGTTCCCCGGGACTAGCGGGGGGAGATACGCAGTATTTT.

The V call is TRBV10-3, the J call TRBJ2-1, with 12 nucleotides matching TRBD1. CDR1 and CDR2 from the germline V gene are ENHRY and SYGVKD. V shed 4 bases, J shed 12 bases, and the junction held 7 bases outside the gene matches. The CDR3 covers 14 residues. DNA for the CDR3: TGTGCCATCAGTGGAGGGACAGGGGGCGATCGGCAGTTCTTC. Translated: CAISGGTGGDRQFF.

This chain joins TRBV4-1 and TRBJ2-2; 12 bases fit TRBD2. The CDR3 is 16 residues long. Germline values: CDR1 MGHRA, CDR2 YSYEKL. V was clipped by 1 base and J by 6 bases; unmatched bases: 3. This CDR3 reads CASSQASGGAPGELFF. As DNA, the CDR3 is TGCGCCAGCAGCCAAGCTAGCGGGGGGGCCCCCGGGGAGCTGTTTTTT.

This clone came up once. The chain uses TRBV28 and TRBJ2-2; a weak D match, TRBD1 (6 bases). Germline CDR1 and CDR2: MDHEN and SYDVKM. Trimming took 2 bases from V and 6 from J, leaving 10 bases between them. CDR3 length equals 14 residues. The CDR3 region has the DNA TGTGCCAGCAGTTTAAGAGGGACACCCGGGGAGCTGTTTTTT. Encoded protein: CASSLRGTPGELFF. The complete variable domain, with remaining parts taken from reference TRBV28 and TRBJ2-2, reads DVKVTQSSRYLVKRTGEKVFLECVQDMDHENMFWYRQDPGLGLRLIYFSYDVKMKEKGDIPEGYSVSREKKERFSLILESASTNQTSMYLCASSLRGTPGELFFGEGSRLTVL.

The rearrangement links TRBV19 to TRBJ2-1; TRBD2 matches 8 bases. With V trimmed by 6 bases and J by 8 bases, 18 bases remained unmatched. CDR1 and CDR2 from the germline V gene are LNHDA and SQIVND (reference sequence). The CDR3 extends over 17 amino acids. The CDR3 DNA follows: TGTGCCAGTAGGGCCCGGGGGGGTTCGGACCCCTCATATGAGCAGTTCTTC. Its translation is CASRARGGSDPSYEQFF.

The chain couples TRBV10-1 to TRBJ1-5, with 8 bases that match TRBD1. CDR1 WNHNN and CDR2 SYGVQD come from the germline V gene (reference sequence). CDR3 length: 17 amino acids. The ends lost 2 bases at V and 3 bases at J; junction bases unmatched: 9. CDR3 protein: CASSETRGQGINQPQHF. For the CDR3, the DNA is TGCGCCAGCAGTGAGACCAGAGGACAGGGTATCAATCAGCCCCAGCATTTT.

This chain connects TRBV7-9 to TRBJ2-7; TRBD2 aligns across 9 bases. In germline, CDR1 is SEHNR, CDR2 FQNEAQ (reference sequence). The CDR3 totals 14 residues. J was trimmed by 5 bases and V by 5 bases; bases with no gene match: 7. The CDR3 region is CASSPAAGGNEQYF. The CDR3 coding sequence is TGTGCCAGCAGCCCGGCCGCGGGGGGGAACGAGCAGTACTTC.

The V call is TRBV19, the J call TRBJ1-4, with 7 bases lining up with TRBD1. Germline V gene lookup returns CDR1 LNHDA and CDR2 SQIVND (reference sequence). This CDR3 spans 15 amino acids. Germline trimming cut 4 bases from V and 8 bases from J; bases unmatched to any gene: 10. The chain's CDR3 is CASSRGGLKSEKLFF. As DNA, the CDR3 is TGTGCCAGTAGTAGAGGGGGCCTAAAGAGCGAAAAACTGTTTTTT.

Only one count was recorded for this clone. The rearrangement uses TRBV28 and TRBJ2-5; 13 nucleotides match TRBD2. The CDR3 loop spans 19 amino acids. V dropped 0 bases and J dropped 5; count of bases not matched to a gene: 12. Germline loops: CDR1 MDHEN, CDR2 SYDVKM. Here the CDR3 DNA reads TGTGCCAGCAGTTTATGGGATACTAGCGGGGGGGCGGCTGCGGAGACCCAGTACTTC. Amino acid sequence: CASSLWDTSGGAAAETQYF.

The chain links TRBV28 to TRBJ2-7; 7 bases line up with TRBD2. This CDR3 is 14 amino acids long. Trimming took 4 bases from V and 2 from J; bases not matched to a gene: 5. Germline CDR1 is MDHEN and CDR2 is SYDVKM. CDR3 coding DNA: TGTGCCAGCAGTTCCGGGAGGAGGCCCTACGAGCAGTACTTC. It codes for CASSSGRRPYEQYF.

This clone appeared once. V usage is TRBV6-6 and J usage is TRBJ2-7; D might be TRBD2 (6 bases). V was shortened by 7 bases and J by 2 bases, with 15 bases between the two germline ends. CDR1 and CDR2 from the germline V gene are MNHNY and SVGAGI (reference sequence). This CDR3 is built from 14 residues. The CDR3 spells CASNSGSGTYEQYF. In nucleotides, the CDR3 is TGTGCCAGCAACAGCGGTAGCGGAACCTACGAGCAGTACTTC.

This clone was seen a handful of times. CDR3 DNA: TGTGCCAGCGTAGGACAGGGGGGATCCTACAATGAGCAGTTCTTC. It specifies CASVGQGGSYNEQFF. The chain carries TRBV6-5 and TRBJ2-1; TRBD1 aligns across 10 bases. The CDR3 spans 15 residues. Losses at the gene ends were 8 bases for V and 1 base for J; bases not matched to a gene: 5. From germline, CDR1 is MNHEY and CDR2 SVGAGI.

V usage is TRBV27 and J usage is TRBJ2-7; D possibly corresponds to TRBD2 (5 bases). CDR1 is MNHEY and CDR2 is SMNVEV in the germline V gene (reference sequence). Trimming shortened V by 2 bases and J by 4 bases, and 12 bases separated the two germline ends. The CDR3 is 14 residues long. As DNA, the CDR3 is TGTGCCAGCAGTTTAGGGCCCGGGGTGTACGAGCAGTACTTC. It yields the protein CASSLGPGVYEQYF.

V is TRBV5-1 and J is TRBJ2-6; tentatively, D is TRBD1 (6 bases). V lost 2 bases and J lost 4, with 10 bases in between. This CDR3 contains 15 residues. The germline V gene has CDR1 SGHRS and CDR2 YFSETQ. The chain's CDR3 is CASSFTGPGANVLTF. The CDR3 nucleotides are TGCGCCAGCAGCTTTACAGGGCCCGGGGCCAACGTCCTGACTTTC.

Details on this clone: The identical CDR3 is also encoded by other nucleotide sequences in the sample. The rearrangement links TRBV9 to TRBJ1-1, with D uncertain. Germline V lookup: CDR1 SGDLS, CDR2 YYNGEE. Between the trimmed V and J ends, which lost 0 bases and 0 bases, there was a span of 3 bases. CDR3 length equals 13 residues. As DNA, the CDR3 is TGTGCCAGCAGCGTAGCTATGAACACTGAAGCTTTCTTT. Translating it yields CASSVAMNTEAFF.